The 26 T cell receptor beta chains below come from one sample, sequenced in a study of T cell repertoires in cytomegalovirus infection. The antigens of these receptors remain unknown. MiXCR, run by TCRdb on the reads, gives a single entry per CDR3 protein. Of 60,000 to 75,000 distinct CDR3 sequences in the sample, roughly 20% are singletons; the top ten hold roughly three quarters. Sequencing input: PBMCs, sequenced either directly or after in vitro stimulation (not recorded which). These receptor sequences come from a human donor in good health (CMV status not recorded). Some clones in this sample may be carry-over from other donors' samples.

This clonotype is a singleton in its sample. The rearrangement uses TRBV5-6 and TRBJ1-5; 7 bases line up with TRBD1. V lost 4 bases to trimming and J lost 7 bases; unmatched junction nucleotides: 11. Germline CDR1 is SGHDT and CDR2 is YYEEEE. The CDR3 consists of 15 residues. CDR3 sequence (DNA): TGTGCCAGCAGCGCCTACAGGGGTCCGGGGCAGCCCCAGCATTTT. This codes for CASSAYRGPGQPQHF.

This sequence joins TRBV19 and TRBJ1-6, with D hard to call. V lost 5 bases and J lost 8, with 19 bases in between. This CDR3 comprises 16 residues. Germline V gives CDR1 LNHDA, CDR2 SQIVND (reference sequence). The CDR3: CASSFLRLGQHSPLHF. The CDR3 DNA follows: TGTGCCAGTAGTTTCCTGCGACTGGGCCAGCATTCACCCCTCCACTTT.

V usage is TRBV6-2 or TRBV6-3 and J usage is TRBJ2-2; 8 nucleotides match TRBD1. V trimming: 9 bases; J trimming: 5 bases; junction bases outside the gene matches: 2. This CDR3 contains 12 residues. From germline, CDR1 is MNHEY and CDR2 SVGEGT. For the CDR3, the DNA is TGTGCCAGTACAGGGGGAACCGGGGAGCTGTTTTTT. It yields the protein CASTGGTGELFF.

CDR3 bases: TGTGCCAATTATCAGGGGAGCAATCAGCCCCAGCATTTT. Its protein product is CANYQGSNQPQHF. J is TRBJ1-5 and V is TRBV6-5; D is perhaps TRBD1 (6 bases). With 10 bases removed from V and 1 base from J, the gap between germline ends came to 11 bases. The germline CDR1 and CDR2 sequences are MNHEY and SVGAGI. The CDR3 consists of 13 residues.

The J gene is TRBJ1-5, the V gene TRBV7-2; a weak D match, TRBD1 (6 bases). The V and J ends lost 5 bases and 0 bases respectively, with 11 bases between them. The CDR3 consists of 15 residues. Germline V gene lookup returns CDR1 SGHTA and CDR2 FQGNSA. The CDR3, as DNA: TGTGCCAGCAGCCGAGGACAGTTTAGCAATCAGCCCCAGCATTTT. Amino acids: CASSRGQFSNQPQHF.

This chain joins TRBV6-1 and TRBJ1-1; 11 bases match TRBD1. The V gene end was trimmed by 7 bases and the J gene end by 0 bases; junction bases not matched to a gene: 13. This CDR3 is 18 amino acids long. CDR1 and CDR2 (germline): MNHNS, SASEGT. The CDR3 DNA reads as TGTGCCAGCAAGACTACGGACAGGGGGCCCGTGATGAACACTGAAGCTTTCTTT. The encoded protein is CASKTTDRGPVMNTEAFF.

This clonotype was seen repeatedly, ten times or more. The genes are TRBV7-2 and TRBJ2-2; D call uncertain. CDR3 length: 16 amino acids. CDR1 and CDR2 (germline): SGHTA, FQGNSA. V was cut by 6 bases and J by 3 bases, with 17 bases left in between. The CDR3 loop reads CASRPEVAWDTGELFF. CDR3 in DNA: TGTGCCAGCAGACCCGAGGTAGCCTGGGACACCGGGGAGCTGTTTTTT.

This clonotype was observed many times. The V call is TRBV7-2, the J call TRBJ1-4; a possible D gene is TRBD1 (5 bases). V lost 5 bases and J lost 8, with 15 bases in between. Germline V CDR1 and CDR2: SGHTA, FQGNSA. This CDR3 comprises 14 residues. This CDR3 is CASSRVGVLEKLFF. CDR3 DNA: TGTGCCAGCAGCCGGGTAGGGGTATTAGAAAAACTGTTTTTT. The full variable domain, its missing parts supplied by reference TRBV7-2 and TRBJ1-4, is GAGVSQSPSNKVTEKGKDVELRCDPISGHTALYWYRQSLGQGLEFLIYFQGNSAPDKSGLPSDRFSAERTGGSVSTLTIQRTQQEDSAVYLCASSRVGVLEKLFFGSGTQLSVL.

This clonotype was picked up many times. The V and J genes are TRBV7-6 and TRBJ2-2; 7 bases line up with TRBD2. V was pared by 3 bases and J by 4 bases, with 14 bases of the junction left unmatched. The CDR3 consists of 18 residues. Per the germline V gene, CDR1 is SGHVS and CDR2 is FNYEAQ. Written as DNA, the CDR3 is TGTGCCAGCAGCTTTGCTAGCGGAACTCGGTCGGGCACCGGGGAGCTGTTTTTT. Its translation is CASSFASGTRSGTGELFF.

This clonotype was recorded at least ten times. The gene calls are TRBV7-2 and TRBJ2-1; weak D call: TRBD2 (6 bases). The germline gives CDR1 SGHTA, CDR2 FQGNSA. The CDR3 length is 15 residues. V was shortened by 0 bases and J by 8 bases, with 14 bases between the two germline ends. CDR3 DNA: TGTGCCAGCAGCTTAGCGGGGGACTTCACCTATGAGCAGTTCTTC. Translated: CASSLAGDFTYEQFF.

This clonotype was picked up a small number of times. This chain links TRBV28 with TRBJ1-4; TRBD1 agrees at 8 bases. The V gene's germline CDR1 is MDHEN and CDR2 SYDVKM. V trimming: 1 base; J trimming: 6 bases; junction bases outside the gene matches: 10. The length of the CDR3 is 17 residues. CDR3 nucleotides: TGTGCCAGCAGTTTATCCCCCGACAGGGGCGCTTATGAAAAACTGTTTTTT. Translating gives CASSLSPDRGAYEKLFF.

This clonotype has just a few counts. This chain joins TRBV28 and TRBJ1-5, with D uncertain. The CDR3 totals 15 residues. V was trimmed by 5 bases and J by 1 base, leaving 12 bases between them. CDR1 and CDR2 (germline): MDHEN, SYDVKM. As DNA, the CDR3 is TGTGCCAGCAGTGGGTCCCCCAGAAGCAATCAGCCCCAGCATTTT. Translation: CASSGSPRSNQPQHF.

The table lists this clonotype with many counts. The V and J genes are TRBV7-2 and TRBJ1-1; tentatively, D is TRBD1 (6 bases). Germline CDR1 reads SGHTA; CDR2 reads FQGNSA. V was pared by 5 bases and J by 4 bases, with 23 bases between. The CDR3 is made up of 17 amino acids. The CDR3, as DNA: TGTGCCAGCAGCCCAGGGGAGGGGAAACAGGCGGGCACTGAAGCTTTCTTT. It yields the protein CASSPGEGKQAGTEAFF.

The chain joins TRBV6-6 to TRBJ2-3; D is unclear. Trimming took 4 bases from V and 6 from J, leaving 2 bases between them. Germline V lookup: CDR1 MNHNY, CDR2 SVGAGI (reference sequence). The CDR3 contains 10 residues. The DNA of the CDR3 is TGTGCCAGCAGTTCGGATACGCAGTATTTT. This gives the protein CASSSDTQYF.

CDR3 residues: CASSPRGSYEQYF. CDR3 nucleotides: TGCGCCAGCAGCCCCCGCGGCTCCTACGAGCAGTACTTC. The chain recombines TRBV4-1 with TRBJ2-7; D gene uncertain. The CDR3 spans 13 residues. The V end lost 4 bases, the J end lost 0 bases, and 7 bases lay between the germline ends. Germline-derived CDR1 and CDR2 are MGHRA and YSYEKL.

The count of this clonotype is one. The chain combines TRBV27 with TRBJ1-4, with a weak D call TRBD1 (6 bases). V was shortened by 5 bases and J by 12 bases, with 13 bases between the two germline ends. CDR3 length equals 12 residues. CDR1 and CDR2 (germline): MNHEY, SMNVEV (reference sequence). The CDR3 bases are TGTGCCAGCAGTGAGACAGGAGGGGAACTGTTTTTT. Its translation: CASSETGGELFF.

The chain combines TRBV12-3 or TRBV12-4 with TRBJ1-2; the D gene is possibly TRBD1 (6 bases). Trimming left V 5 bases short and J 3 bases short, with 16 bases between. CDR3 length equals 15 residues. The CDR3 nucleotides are TGTGCCAGCAGTCTCCCCCAGGGGCGTCACTATGGCTACACCTTC. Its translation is CASSLPQGRHYGYTF.

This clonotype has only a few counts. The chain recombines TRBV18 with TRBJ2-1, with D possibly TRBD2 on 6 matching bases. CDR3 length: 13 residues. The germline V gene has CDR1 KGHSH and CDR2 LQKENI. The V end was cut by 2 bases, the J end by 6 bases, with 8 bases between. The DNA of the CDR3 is TGTGCCAGCTCACCAGGGCGGGGCAATGAGCAGTTCTTC. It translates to CASSPGRGNEQFF.

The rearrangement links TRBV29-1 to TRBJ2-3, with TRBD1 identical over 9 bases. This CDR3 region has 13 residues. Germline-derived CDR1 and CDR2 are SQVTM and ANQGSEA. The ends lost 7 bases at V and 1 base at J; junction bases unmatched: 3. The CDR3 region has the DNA TGCAGCGCCAGGACAGGGGGCACAGATACGCAGTATTTT. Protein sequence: CSARTGGTDTQYF.

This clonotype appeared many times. CDR3 protein: CASSLVGAPSNQPQHF. In nucleotides, the CDR3 is TGTGCCAGCAGCTTAGTTGGGGCCCCCAGCAATCAGCCCCAGCATTTT. This rearrangement joins TRBV7-2 to TRBJ1-5, with TRBD1 as a possible D gene (5 bases). Germline CDR1 reads SGHTA; CDR2 reads FQGNSA. The CDR3 is made up of 16 amino acids. V was shortened by 1 base and J by 1 base, with 11 bases between the two germline ends.

CDR3 residues: CASSSGGRAGELFF. Written as DNA, the CDR3 is TGTGCCAGCAGTTCAGGGGGTAGGGCCGGGGAGCTGTTTTTT. The chain links TRBV28 to TRBJ2-2; TRBD1 matches 7 bases. Trimming removed 4 bases from V and 6 bases from J; junction bases left unmatched: 5. Per the germline V gene, CDR1 is MDHEN and CDR2 is SYDVKM. The CDR3 runs to 14 residues.

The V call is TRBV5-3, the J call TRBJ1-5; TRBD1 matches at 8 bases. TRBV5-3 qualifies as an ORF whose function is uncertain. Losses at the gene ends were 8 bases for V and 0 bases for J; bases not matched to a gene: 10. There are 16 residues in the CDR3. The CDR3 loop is CASSTGTGSSNQPQHF. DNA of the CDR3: TGTGCCAGCAGCACGGGGACAGGTAGTAGCAATCAGCCCCAGCATTTT.

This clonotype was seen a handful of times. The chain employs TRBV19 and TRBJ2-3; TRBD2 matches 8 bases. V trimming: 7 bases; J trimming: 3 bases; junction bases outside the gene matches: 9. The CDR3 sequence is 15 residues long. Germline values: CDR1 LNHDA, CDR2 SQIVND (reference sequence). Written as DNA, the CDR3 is TGTGCCAGTACCTACTCGAGCGGGAGTACAGATACGCAGTATTTT. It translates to CASTYSSGSTDTQYF.

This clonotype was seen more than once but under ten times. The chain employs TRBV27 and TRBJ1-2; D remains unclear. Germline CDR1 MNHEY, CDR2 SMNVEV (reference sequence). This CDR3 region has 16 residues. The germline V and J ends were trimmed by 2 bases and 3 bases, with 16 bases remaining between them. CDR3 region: CASSLVPGRNDYGYTF. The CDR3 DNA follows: TGTGCCAGCAGTTTAGTTCCGGGTAGAAATGACTATGGCTACACCTTC.

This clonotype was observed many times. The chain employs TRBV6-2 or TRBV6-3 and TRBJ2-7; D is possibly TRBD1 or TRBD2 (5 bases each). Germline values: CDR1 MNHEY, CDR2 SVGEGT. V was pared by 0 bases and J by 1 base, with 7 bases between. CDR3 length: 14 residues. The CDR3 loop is CASSYSWGSYEQYF. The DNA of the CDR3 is TGTGCCAGCAGTTACTCCTGGGGGTCCTACGAGCAGTACTTC.

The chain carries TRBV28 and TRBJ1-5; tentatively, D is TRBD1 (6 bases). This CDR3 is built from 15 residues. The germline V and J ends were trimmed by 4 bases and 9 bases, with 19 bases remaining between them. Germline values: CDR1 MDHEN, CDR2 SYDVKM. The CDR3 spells CASSSTGAPRVPQHF. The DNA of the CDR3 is TGTGCCAGCAGTTCGACAGGTGCGCCAAGGGTGCCCCAGCATTTT.